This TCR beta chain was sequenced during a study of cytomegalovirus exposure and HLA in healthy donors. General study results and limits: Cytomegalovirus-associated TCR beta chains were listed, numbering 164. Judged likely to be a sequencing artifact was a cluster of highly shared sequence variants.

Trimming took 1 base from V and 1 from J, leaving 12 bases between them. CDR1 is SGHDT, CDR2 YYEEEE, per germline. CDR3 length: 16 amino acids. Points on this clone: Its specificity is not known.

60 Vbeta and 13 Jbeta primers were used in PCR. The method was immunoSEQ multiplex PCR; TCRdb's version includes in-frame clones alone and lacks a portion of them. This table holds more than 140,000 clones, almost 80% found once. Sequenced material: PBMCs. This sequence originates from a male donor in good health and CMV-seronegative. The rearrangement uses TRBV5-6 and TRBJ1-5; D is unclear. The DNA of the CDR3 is TGTGCCAGCAGCTTGAGTGGTACAGCAAGCAATCAGCCCCAGCATTTT. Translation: CASSLSGTASNQPQHF.